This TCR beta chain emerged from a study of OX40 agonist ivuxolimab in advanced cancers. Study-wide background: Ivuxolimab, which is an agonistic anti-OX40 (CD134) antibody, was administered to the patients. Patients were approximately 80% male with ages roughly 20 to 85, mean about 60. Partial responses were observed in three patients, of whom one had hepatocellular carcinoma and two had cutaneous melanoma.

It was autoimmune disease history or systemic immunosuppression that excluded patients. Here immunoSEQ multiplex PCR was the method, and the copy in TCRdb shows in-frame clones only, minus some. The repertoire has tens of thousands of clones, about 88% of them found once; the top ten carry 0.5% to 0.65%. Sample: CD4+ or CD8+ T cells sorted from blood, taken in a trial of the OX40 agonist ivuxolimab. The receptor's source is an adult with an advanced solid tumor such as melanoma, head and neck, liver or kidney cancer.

This CDR3 is CASSLGAAYSPLHF. DNA for the CDR3: TGCGCCAGCAGCTTGGGTGCTGCCTATTCACCCCTCCACTTT. The V call is TRBV5-1, the J call TRBJ1-6; no clear D. The CDR3 consists of 14 residues. In germline, CDR1 is SGHRS, CDR2 YFSETQ. Trimming removed 0 bases at V and 8 bases at J, with 9 bases between.